This T cell receptor (beta chain) originates from a study of blood T cells in healthy people across ages. Whole-study findings and limits: Diversity of TCR beta correlated strongly with naive T cell percentage. Long-lived donors exceeded aged donors in naive CD4+ cells and diversity. Changes in expanded clonotypes were possibly confounded, as the CMV status of donors was unknown.

Researchers collected ten milliliters of peripheral blood from every single donor. This clonotype appeared a few times. Its antigen is undetermined. CDR1 is MNHNS, CDR2 SASEGT, per germline. This CDR3 has 17 amino acids. The ends were cut back, 7 bases at V and 4 bases at J, with 25 bases in the middle. A sample-barcoded 5' primer and a J-beta primer mix were used in a second PCR of roughly 7 to 11 cycles. From the 5' RACE reads, TCRdb called clonotypes with MiXCR, one entry per CDR3 protein. Here the sample spans 850,000 to 1,000,000 distinct CDR3 sequences, roughly 50% being singletons. The receptor was derived from a man aged 30-40 years in good health. The V gene is TRBV6-1, the J gene TRBJ1-2; D may be TRBD1 (5 bases). The sequenced sample consisted of blood. This chain's CDR3 is CASTIQDRPLRAYGYTF. CDR3 DNA: TGTGCCAGCACCATCCAAGATAGGCCCCTCAGGGCCTATGGCTACACCTTC.